This TCR beta chain was captured in a study of blood T cells in healthy people across ages. Only a few counts were recorded for this clonotype. What it binds is unknown. Study-level findings and limits: Both higher diversity and more naive CD4+ cells marked long-lived donors when set against aged donors.

Next came a second PCR, run for roughly 6 to 11 cycles, which used a sample-barcoded 5' primer along with a J-beta primer mix. Template switching added a 12-random-nucleotide identifier to every cDNA molecule. A single record per CDR3 protein comes from TCRdb applying MiXCR to the 5' RACE reads. The sample consists of about 640,000 distinct CDR3 sequences, 58% of them appearing once. The CDR3 length is 14 residues. V dropped 7 bases and J dropped 1 base, with 10 bases sitting between them. The germline CDR1 and CDR2 sequences are SEHNR and FQNEAQ (reference sequence). Investigators took ten milliliters of peripheral blood from every donor.

The chain employs TRBV7-9 and TRBJ2-2; D unresolved. The specimen sequenced was blood. The TCR was taken from a man aged 60 to 69 in good health. The CDR3, as DNA: TGTGCCAGCATCCTGGACGGGAACACCGGGGAGCTGTTTTTT. Amino acids: CASILDGNTGELFF.